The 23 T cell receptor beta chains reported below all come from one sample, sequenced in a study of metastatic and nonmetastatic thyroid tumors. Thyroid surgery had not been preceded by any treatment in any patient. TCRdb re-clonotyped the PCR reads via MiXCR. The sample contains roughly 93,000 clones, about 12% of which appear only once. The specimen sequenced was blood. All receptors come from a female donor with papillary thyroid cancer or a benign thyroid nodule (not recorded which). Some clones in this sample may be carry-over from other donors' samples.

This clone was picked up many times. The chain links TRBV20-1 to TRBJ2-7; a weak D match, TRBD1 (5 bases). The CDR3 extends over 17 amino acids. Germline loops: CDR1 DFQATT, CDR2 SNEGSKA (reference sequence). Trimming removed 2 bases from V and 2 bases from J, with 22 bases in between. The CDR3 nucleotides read TGCAGTGCTAGACATTACCCAGGGAATAATGCGACCTACGAGCAGTACTTC. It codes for CSARHYPGNNATYEQYF.

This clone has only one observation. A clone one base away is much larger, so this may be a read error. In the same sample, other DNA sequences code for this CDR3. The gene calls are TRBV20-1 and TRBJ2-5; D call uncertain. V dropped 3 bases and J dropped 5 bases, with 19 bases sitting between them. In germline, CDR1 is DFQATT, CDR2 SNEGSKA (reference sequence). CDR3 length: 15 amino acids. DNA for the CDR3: TGCAGTGCTAGGGACGCATCTGCCCCTTTTGAGACCCAGTACTTC. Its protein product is CSARDASAPFETQYF.

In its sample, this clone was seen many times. The DNA for the CDR3 is TGTGCCAGCAGCCCTCGACAGGGCCTGTTGGACACTGAAGCTTTCTTT. Protein sequence: CASSPRQGLLDTEAFF. The chain combines TRBV5-4 with TRBJ1-1, with 7 nucleotides matching TRBD1. The CDR3 length is 16 residues. CDR1 and CDR2 (germline): SGHNT, YYREEE (reference sequence). Trimming removed 4 bases from V and 3 bases from J; junction bases left unmatched: 12.

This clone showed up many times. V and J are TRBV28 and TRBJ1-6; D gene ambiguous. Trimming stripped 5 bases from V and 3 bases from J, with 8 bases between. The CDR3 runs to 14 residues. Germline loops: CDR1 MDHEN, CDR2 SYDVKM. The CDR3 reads CASSPPGYNSPLHF. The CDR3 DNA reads TGTGCCAGCAGTCCCCCTGGCTATAATTCACCCCTCCACTTT.

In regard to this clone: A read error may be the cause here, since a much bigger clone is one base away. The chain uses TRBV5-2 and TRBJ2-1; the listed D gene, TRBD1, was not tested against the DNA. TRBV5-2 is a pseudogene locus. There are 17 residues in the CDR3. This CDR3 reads CASARGGGMASYNEQFF. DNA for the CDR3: TGCGCCAGCGCCAGGGGGGGCGGGATGGCCTCCTACAATGAGCAGTTCTTC.

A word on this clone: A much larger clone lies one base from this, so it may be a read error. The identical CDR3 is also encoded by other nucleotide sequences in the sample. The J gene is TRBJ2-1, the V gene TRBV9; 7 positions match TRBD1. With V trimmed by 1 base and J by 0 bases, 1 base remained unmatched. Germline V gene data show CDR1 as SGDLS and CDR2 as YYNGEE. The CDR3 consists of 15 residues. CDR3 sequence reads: CASSVQGDSYNEQFF. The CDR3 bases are TGTGCCAGCAGCGTACAGGGGGACTCCTACAATGAGCAGTTCTTC.

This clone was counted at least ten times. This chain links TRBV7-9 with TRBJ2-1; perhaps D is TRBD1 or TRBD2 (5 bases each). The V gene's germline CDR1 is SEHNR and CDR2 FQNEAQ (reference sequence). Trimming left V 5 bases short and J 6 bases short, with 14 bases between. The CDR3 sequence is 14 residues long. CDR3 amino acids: CASSDGSGGNEQFF. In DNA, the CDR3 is TGTGCCAGCAGCGACGGGTCTGGGGGCAATGAGCAGTTCTTC.

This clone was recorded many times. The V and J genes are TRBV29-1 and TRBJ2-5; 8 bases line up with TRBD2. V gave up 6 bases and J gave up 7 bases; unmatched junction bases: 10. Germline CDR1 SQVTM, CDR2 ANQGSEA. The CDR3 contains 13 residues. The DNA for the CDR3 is TGCAGCGTGGGGGGGCCCCGGGGGGGGACCCAGTACTTC. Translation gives CSVGGPRGGTQYF.

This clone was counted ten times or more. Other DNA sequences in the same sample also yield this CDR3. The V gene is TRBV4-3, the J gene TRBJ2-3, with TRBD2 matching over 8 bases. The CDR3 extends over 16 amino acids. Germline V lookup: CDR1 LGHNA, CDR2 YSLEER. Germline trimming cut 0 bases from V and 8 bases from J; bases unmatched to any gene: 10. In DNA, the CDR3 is TGCGCCAGCAGCCAAGATCCGGGAGGGACCACCGGTACGCAGTATTTT. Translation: CASSQDPGGTTGTQYF.

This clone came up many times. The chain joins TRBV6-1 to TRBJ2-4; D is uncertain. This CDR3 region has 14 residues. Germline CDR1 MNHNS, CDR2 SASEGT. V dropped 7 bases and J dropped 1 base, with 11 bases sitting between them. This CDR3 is CASNSVKAKNIQYF. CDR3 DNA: TGTGCCAGCAATTCCGTTAAGGCCAAAAACATTCAGTACTTC.

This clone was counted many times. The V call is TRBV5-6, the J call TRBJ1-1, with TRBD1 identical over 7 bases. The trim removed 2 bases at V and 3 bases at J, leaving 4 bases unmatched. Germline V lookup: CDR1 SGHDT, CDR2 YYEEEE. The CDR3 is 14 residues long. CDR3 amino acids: CASSFNTGDTEAFF. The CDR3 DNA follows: TGTGCCAGCAGCTTCAATACAGGGGACACTGAAGCTTTCTTT. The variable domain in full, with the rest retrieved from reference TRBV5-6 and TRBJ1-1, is DAGVTQSPTHLIKTRGQQVTLRCSPKSGHDTVSWYQQALGQGPQFIFQYYEEEERQRGNFPDRFSGHQFPNYSSELNVNALLLGDSALYLCASSFNTGDTEAFFGQGTRLTVV.

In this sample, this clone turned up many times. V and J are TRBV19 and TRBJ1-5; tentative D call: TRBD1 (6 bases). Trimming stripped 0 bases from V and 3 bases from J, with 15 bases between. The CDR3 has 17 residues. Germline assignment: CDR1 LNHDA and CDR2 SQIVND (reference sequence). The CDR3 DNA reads TGTGCCAGTAGTATAGACACCGGGACACTTTACAATCAGCCCCAGCATTTT. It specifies CASSIDTGTLYNQPQHF.

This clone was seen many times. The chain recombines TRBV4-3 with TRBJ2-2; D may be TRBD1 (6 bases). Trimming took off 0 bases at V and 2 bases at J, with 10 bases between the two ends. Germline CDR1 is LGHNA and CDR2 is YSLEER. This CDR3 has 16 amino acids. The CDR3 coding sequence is TGCGCCAGCAGCCAAGATTCAGGGGTCAACACCGGGGAGCTGTTTTTT. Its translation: CASSQDSGVNTGELFF.

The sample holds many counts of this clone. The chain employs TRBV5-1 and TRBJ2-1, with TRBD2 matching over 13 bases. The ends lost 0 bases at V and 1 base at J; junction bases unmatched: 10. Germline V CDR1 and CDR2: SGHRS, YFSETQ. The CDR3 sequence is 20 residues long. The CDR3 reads CASSLAVGLAGVVSYNEQFF. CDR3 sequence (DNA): TGCGCCAGCAGCTTGGCCGTTGGACTAGCGGGAGTTGTTTCCTACAATGAGCAGTTCTTC. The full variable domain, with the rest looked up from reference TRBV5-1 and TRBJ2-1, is KAGVTQTPRYLIKTRGQQVTLSCSPISGHRSVSWYQQTPGQGLQFLFEYFSETQRNKGNFPGRFSGRQFSNSRSEMNVSTLELGDSALYLCASSLAVGLAGVVSYNEQFFGPGTRLTVL.

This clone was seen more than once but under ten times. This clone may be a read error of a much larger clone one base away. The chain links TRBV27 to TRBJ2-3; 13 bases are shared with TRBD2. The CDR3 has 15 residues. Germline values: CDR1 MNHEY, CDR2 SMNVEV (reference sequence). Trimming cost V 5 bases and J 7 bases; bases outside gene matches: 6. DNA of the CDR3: TGTGCCAGCAGTCAGGGACTAGCGGGGTTATATACGCAGTATTTT. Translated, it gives CASSQGLAGLYTQYF.

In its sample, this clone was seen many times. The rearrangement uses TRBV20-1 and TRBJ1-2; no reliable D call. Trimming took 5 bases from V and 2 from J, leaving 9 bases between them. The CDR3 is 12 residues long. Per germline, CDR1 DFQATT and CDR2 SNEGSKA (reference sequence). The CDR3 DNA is TGCAGTGCTTGGACTCTCAACTATGGCTACACCTTC. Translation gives CSAWTLNYGYTF.

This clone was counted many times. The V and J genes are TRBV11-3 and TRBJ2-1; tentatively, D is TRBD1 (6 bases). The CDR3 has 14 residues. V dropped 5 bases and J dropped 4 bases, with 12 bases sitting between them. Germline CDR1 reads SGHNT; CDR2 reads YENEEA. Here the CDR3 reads CASSTDSRYNEQFF. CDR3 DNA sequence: TGTGCCAGCAGCACGGACAGTAGGTACAATGAGCAGTTCTTC.

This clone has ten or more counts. The CDR3 nucleotides are TGTGCCAGCAGCCCAGGGAGCTCTGGAAACACCATATATTTT. This codes for CASSPGSSGNTIYF. The rearrangement joins TRBV7-2 to TRBJ1-3; TRBD1 might be the D (5 bases). Germline V gene lookup returns CDR1 SGHTA and CDR2 FQGNSA. The ends were cut back, 5 bases at V and 0 bases at J, with 8 bases in the middle. CDR3 length: 14 residues.

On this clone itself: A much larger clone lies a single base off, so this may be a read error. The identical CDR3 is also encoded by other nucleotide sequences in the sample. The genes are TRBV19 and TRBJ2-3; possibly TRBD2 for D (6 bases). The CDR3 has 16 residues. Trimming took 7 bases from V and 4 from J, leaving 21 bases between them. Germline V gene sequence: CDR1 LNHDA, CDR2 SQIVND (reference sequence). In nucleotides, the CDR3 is TGTGCCAGTAAGACGCTGGAAGCTGGAGGGGCAGATACGCAGTATTTT. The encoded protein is CASKTLEAGGADTQYF. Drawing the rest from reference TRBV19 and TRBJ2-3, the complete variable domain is DGGITQSPKYLFRKEGQNVTLSCEQNLNHDAMYWYRQDPGQGLRLIYYSQIVNDFQKGDIAEGYSVSREKKESFPLTVTSAQKNPTAFYLCASKTLEAGGADTQYFGPGTRLTVL.

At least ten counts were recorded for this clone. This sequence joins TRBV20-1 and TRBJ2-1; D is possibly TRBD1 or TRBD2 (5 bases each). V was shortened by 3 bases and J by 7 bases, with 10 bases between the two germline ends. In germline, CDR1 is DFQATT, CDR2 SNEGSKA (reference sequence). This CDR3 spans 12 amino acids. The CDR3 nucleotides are TGCAGTGCTAGCGAGGGGCGGAATGAGCAGTTCTTC. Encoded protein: CSASEGRNEQFF.

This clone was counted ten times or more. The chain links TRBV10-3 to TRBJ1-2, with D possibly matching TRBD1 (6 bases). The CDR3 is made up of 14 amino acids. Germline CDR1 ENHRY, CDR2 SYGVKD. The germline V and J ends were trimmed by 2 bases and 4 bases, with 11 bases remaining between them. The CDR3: CAISEAGGGYGYTF. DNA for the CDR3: TGTGCCATCAGTGAGGCCGGGGGCGGCTATGGCTACACCTTC.

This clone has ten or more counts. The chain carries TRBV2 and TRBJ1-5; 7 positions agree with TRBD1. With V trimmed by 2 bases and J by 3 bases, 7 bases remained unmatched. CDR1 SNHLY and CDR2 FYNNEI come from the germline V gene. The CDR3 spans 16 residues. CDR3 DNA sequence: TGTGCCAGCAGTGAATACAGGGGCCTAATCAATCAGCCCCAGCATTTT. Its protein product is CASSEYRGLINQPQHF.

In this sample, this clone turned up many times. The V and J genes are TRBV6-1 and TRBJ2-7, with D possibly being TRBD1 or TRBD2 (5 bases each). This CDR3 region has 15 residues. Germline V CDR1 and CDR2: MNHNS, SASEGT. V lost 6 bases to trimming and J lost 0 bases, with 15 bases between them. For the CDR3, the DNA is TGTGCCAGCAGGACACCGGGACCCAACTCCTACGAGCAGTACTTC. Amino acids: CASRTPGPNSYEQYF.